Each of the 24 T cell receptor beta chains below was sequenced from the same sample in a study of blood T cell repertoires in COVID-19 (dated by TCRdb to the early 2020s). Library prep was done by the immunoSEQ multiplex PCR assay. TCRdb limited this immuneACCESS table to in-frame rearrangements with V and J called. A share of clones is missing; checked studies link under half to unresolved V genes, and the rest is unexplained. The sample records approximately 250,000 clones, about 87% of which are singletons. The top ten hold more than 0.95% of the sample. Sequenced: PBMCs or T cells enriched from blood (not recorded which). Receptors originate from a woman in her thirties or forties with acute COVID-19.

The gene calls are TRBV24-1 and TRBJ2-1; D unresolved. Germline CDR1 is KGHDR and CDR2 is SFDVKD. This CDR3 spans 15 amino acids. V was pared by 4 bases and J by 0 bases, with 9 bases between. CDR3 in DNA: TGTGCCACCAGTGACCTGACTGGCTCCTACAATGAGCAGTTCTTC. Its translation is CATSDLTGSYNEQFF.

This clone was picked up a small number of times. This rearrangement joins TRBV11-2 to TRBJ1-3; D perhaps matches TRBD1 (6 bases). V was clipped by 8 bases and J by 7 bases, with 9 bases between them. CDR1 and CDR2 (germline): SGHAT, FQNNGV. This CDR3 is built from 11 residues. The CDR3 nucleotides read TGTGCCAGCGAGAGGGGGAACACCATATATTTT. Amino acid sequence: CASERGNTIYF.

The CDR3 reads CASSVQGGLSYEQYF. In DNA form, the CDR3 reads TGTGCCAGCAGTGTTCAGGGGGGTCTTTCCTACGAGCAGTACTTC. The rearrangement uses TRBV2 and TRBJ2-7; D may be TRBD1 (7 bases). Germline V gene lookup returns CDR1 SNHLY and CDR2 FYNNEI. The CDR3 length is 15 residues. V gave up 4 bases and J gave up 1 base, with 14 bases separating them.

The genes are TRBV10-3 and TRBJ2-7; TRBD1 agrees at 7 bases. This CDR3 comprises 12 residues. V shed 2 bases, J shed 5 bases, and the junction held 0 bases outside the gene matches. Looked up from germline, CDR1 is ENHRY and CDR2 is SYGVKD. In nucleotides, the CDR3 is TGTGCCATCAGTGAGCAGGGGGACGAGCAGTACGTC. This codes for CAISEQGDEQYV.

The chain has TRBV5-1 and TRBJ2-4; 9 nucleotides line up with TRBD1. Germline CDR1 is SGHRS and CDR2 is YFSETQ. The trim removed 2 bases at V and 0 bases at J, leaving 12 bases unmatched. The CDR3 covers 19 residues. CDR3 DNA: TGCGCCAGCAGCTTAGCCTGGACAGGGGTTATACTAGCCAAAAACATTCAGTACTTC. Amino acids: CASSLAWTGVILAKNIQYF.

The chain has TRBV11-2 and TRBJ2-7, with D perhaps matching TRBD1 (6 bases). Trimming pared 1 base from V and 3 bases from J, leaving 13 bases between. This CDR3 is 15 amino acids long. Germline V gene lookup returns CDR1 SGHAT and CDR2 FQNNGV. The CDR3, as DNA: TGTGCCAGCAGCTTAGGACAGGTAATCGTCTACGAGCAGTACTTC. Translation: CASSLGQVIVYEQYF.

The chain recombines TRBV7-2 with TRBJ2-1; 11 bases agree with TRBD2. CDR1 and CDR2 (germline): SGHTA, FQGNSA. The CDR3 extends over 14 amino acids. V lost 3 bases, J lost 10 bases, and 5 bases stayed unmatched. CDR3 region: CASSFSGRAYEQFF. CDR3 DNA sequence: TGTGCCAGCAGCTTTAGCGGGAGGGCCTACGAGCAGTTCTTC.

The rearrangement links TRBV3-1 (or the pseudogene TRBV3-2) to TRBJ2-3; tentatively, D is TRBD2 (5 bases). Between the trimmed V and J ends, which lost 2 bases and 4 bases, there was a span of 10 bases. CDR3 size: 14 residues. The germline V gene has CDR1 LGHDT and CDR2 YNNKEL (reference sequence). The CDR3 DNA reads TGTGCCAGCAGCCAAACGGACTTGGCAGATACGCAGTATTTT. As protein: CASSQTDLADTQYF.

The rearrangement uses TRBV24-1 and TRBJ1-1; 11 bases match TRBD1. The J segment lost 5 bases and the V segment lost 5 bases, leaving 6 bases of the junction unmatched. Germline assignment: CDR1 KGHDR and CDR2 SFDVKD. This CDR3 spans 15 amino acids. In DNA, the CDR3 is TGTGCCACCAGTGGGAGGGACAGGGGGGAGACTGAAGCTTTCTTT. Translating it yields CATSGRDRGETEAFF.

The chain carries TRBV9 and TRBJ2-1; D unresolved. V was clipped by 4 bases and J by 10 bases, with 12 bases between them. Germline V lookup: CDR1 SGDLS, CDR2 YYNGEE. The CDR3 loop spans 12 amino acids. CDR3 nucleotide sequence: TGTGCCAGCAGCACCGAGCGCACCGAGCAGTTCTTC. Its translation is CASSTERTEQFF. Supplemented by reference TRBV9 and TRBJ2-1, the full variable domain reads DSGVTQTPKHLITATGQRVTLRCSPRSGDLSVYWYQQSLDQGLQFLIQYYNGEERAKGNILERFSAQQFPDLHSELNLSSLELGDSALYFCASSTERTEQFFGPGTRLTVL.

This clone appeared a single time. The chain couples TRBV2 to TRBJ1-6; 7 bases fit TRBD1. The junction had 6 bases not matched to a gene; V was cut back by 4 bases and J by 6 bases. CDR1 and CDR2 from the germline V gene are SNHLY and FYNNEI. The CDR3 length is 15 residues. CDR3 loop: CASSVVGGGNSPLHF. As DNA, the CDR3 is TGTGCCAGCAGTGTTGTAGGGGGCGGTAATTCACCCCTCCACTTT.

CDR3 loop: CASSFTSGSNQPQHF. The DNA for the CDR3 is TGTGCCAGCAGCTTCACTTCGGGTAGCAATCAGCCCCAGCATTTT. The chain has TRBV2 and TRBJ1-5; no clear D. This CDR3 is built from 15 residues. The V gene lost 6 bases and the J gene lost 0 bases, with 12 bases spanning the gap. Germline V gene sequence: CDR1 SNHLY, CDR2 FYNNEI.

This chain joins TRBV12-5 and TRBJ2-2, with TRBD1 identical over 7 bases. The V and J ends lost 9 bases and 4 bases, in that order; junction bases with no gene match: 8. CDR3 length: 14 residues. Germline lookup yields CDR1 LGHNT and CDR2 FRNRAP. CDR3 DNA sequence: TGTGCTAGCGCTACAGGGGTCGGCACCGGGGAGCTGTTTTTT. Its protein product is CASATGVGTGELFF. The whole variable domain, filled in from reference TRBV12-5 and TRBJ2-2, reads DARVTQTPRHKVTEMGQEVTMRCQPILGHNTVFWYRQTMMQGLELLAYFRNRAPLDDSGMPKDRFSAEMPDATLATLKIQPSEPRDSAVYFCASATGVGTGELFFGEGSRLTVL.

The chain couples TRBV3-1 (or the pseudogene TRBV3-2) to TRBJ1-4; 7 bases match TRBD1. The J segment lost 5 bases and the V segment lost 4 bases, leaving 7 bases of the junction unmatched. This CDR3 region has 15 residues. CDR1 and CDR2 from the germline V gene are LGHDT and YNNKEL (reference sequence). The CDR3 is CASSRVTGKNEKLFF. The CDR3 DNA sequence: TGTGCCAGCAGCCGAGTGACAGGGAAGAATGAAAAACTGTTTTTT.

V gene TRBV3-1 (or the pseudogene TRBV3-2) combines with J gene TRBJ2-2; 7 positions agree with TRBD2. The length of the CDR3 is 14 residues. The V gene end was trimmed by 8 bases and the J gene end by 6 bases; junction bases not matched to a gene: 9. The germline gives CDR1 LGHDT, CDR2 YNNKEL (reference sequence). CDR3 loop: CASGSSGISGELFF. The CDR3 DNA follows: TGTGCCAGCGGGTCTAGCGGAATTTCCGGGGAGCTGTTTTTT.

This chain joins TRBV18 and TRBJ2-7; 7 bases line up with TRBD2. The CDR3 totals 14 residues. CDR1 is KGHSH, CDR2 LQKENI, per germline. Germline trimming cut 3 bases from V and 2 bases from J; bases unmatched to any gene: 4. CDR3 region: CASSPERGTYEQYF. The CDR3 DNA reads TGTGCCAGCTCACCCGAGCGGGGAACCTACGAGCAGTACTTC.

This chain links TRBV7-9 with TRBJ2-5; TRBD1 agrees at 10 bases. After removal of 0 bases from V and 5 bases from J, the junction contained 6 bases not matched to a gene. Germline CDR1 is SEHNR and CDR2 is FQNEAQ (reference sequence). The CDR3 contains 16 residues. Written as DNA, the CDR3 is TGTGCCAGCAGCTTAGCCCCGGGACAGGGGTTGGAGACCCAGTACTTC. Its protein is CASSLAPGQGLETQYF.

V is TRBV9 and J is TRBJ2-7, with 9 bases that match TRBD2. Germline V gene data show CDR1 as SGDLS and CDR2 as YYNGEE. This CDR3 is built from 15 residues. V shed 0 bases and J 2 bases; nucleotides not matched to a gene: 3. The CDR3 nucleotides read TGTGCCAGCAGCGTAGGGTTAGCGGGAGCCTACGAGCAGTACTTC. Encoded protein: CASSVGLAGAYEQYF.

The genes are TRBV18 and TRBJ2-7, with D hard to call. V lost 3 bases and J 7 bases, leaving 13 bases between the germline ends. This CDR3 has 13 residues. From germline, CDR1 is KGHSH and CDR2 LQKENI. DNA for the CDR3: TGTGCCAGCTCACCGGAAAAAAACAGAGAGCAGTACGTC. Translated, it gives CASSPEKNREQYV.

J is TRBJ1-6 and V is TRBV30; tentative D call: TRBD1 (5 bases). Trimming cost V 5 bases and J 14 bases, with 10 bases left between them. CDR1 and CDR2 from the germline V gene are GTSNPN and SVGIG (reference sequence). There are 10 residues in the CDR3. CDR3 region: CAWGGGTLHF. The CDR3 bases are TGTGCCTGGGGGGGAGGAACCCTCCACTTT.

The genes are TRBV2 and TRBJ2-7, with D possibly TRBD2 on 5 matching bases. Trimming left V 1 base short and J 6 bases short, with 16 bases between. Germline V CDR1 and CDR2: SNHLY, FYNNEI. The CDR3 totals 15 residues. For the CDR3, the DNA is TGTGCCAGCAGTGAAGACCGGACTCCCGTGGGCGAGCAGTACGTC. Protein sequence: CASSEDRTPVGEQYV.

This chain joins TRBV2 and TRBJ1-4; D gene unclear. Germline CDR1 SNHLY, CDR2 FYNNEI. The CDR3 sequence is 13 residues long. The ends were cut back, 4 bases at V and 7 bases at J, with 10 bases in the middle. CDR3 protein: CASSGEVLEKLFF. In nucleotides, the CDR3 is TGTGCCAGCAGTGGCGAGGTCCTTGAAAAACTGTTTTTT.

Regarding this clone: One end of the junction fails to match germline, which may point to a read error. The chain recombines TRBV7-7 with TRBJ2-1; TRBD1 matches 7 bases. Germline CDR1 and CDR2: SSHAT and FNYEAQ (reference sequence). The CDR3 loop spans 14 amino acids. The CDR3 region is CASSSRTGANEQFF. The CDR3 DNA reads TGTGCTAGCAGCTCGCGGACAGGCGCCAATGAGCAGTTCTTC.

The chain joins TRBV7-8 to TRBJ2-5, with no clear D. Trimming cost V 2 bases and J 5 bases, with 9 bases left between them. CDR1 and CDR2 from the germline V gene are SGHVS and FQNEAQ. CDR3 length: 13 amino acids. The CDR3 nucleotides are TGTGCCAGCAGCTTATACCCCCGGGAGACCCAGTACTTC. Its protein product is CASSLYPRETQYF. Filled out from reference TRBV7-8 and TRBJ2-5, the complete variable domain reads GAGVSQSPRYKVAKRGQDVALRCDPISGHVSLFWYQQALGQGPEFLTYFQNEAQLDKSGLPSDRFFAERPEGSVSTLKIQRTQQEDSAVYLCASSLYPRETQYFGPGTRLLVL.